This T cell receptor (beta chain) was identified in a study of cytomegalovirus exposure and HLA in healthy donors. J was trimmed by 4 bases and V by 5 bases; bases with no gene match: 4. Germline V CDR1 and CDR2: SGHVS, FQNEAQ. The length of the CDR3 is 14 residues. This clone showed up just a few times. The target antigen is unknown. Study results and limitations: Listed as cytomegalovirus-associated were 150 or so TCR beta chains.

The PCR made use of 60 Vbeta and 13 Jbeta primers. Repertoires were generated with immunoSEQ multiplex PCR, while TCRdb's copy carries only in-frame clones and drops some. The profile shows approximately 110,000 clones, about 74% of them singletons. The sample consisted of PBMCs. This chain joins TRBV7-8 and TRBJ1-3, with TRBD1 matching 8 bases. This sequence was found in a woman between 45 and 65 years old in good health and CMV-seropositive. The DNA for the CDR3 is TGTGCCAGCAGCCGACAGGGGTCGGGAAACACCATATATTTT. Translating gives CASSRQGSGNTIYF.